This T cell receptor beta chain was sequenced during a study of CD8 T cells in ankylosing spondylitis. General study results and limits: A TCR beta motif made of about eight highly homologous variants seemed typical of ankylosing spondylitis blood.

Per germline, CDR1 MNHEY and CDR2 SMNVEV (reference sequence). The CDR3 sequence is 13 residues long. The V end was cut by 6 bases, the J end by 9 bases, with 15 bases between. This clonotype came up a few times. The antigen is unknown. TCRdb recomputed calls from the 5' RACE reads with MiXCR, one row per CDR3 protein. The data show 380,000 or so distinct CDR3 sequences, approximately 22% seen once. The V call is TRBV27, the J call TRBJ2-1; possibly TRBD2 for D (5 bases). The source is a male donor with ankylosing spondylitis or in good health (not recorded which). Source material: blood, either unsorted or a sorted T cell fraction (not recorded which). CDR3 DNA sequence: TGTGCCAGCAGCGCCCGGGGAGAGGGTGAGCAGTTCTTC. Protein: CASSARGEGEQFF.